This T cell receptor (beta chain) is drawn from a study of blood T cell repertoires in COVID-19. How the authors handled the data: Cell counts per sample came from amplifying reference gene primers. TCRdb's copy holds only in-frame clones and misses some; the assay was immunoSEQ multiplex PCR. V and J calls and clone size are copied from that table; D and trimming were computed from the DNA. The table includes about 220,000 clones, 65% to 90% detected once. This CDR3 spans 14 amino acids. CDR1 and CDR2 (germline): SGHNT, YENEEA. Germline trimming cut 5 bases from V and 6 bases from J; bases unmatched to any gene: 4.

The sequence was obtained from a woman aged 70-85 years with COVID-19, enrolled during active disease. V and J are TRBV11-3 and TRBJ2-1, with 10 bases lining up with TRBD1. The sample taken for sequencing was peripheral blood. CDR3 sequence (DNA): TGTGCCAGCAGCCCGAGGACAGGGGGCAATGAGCAGTTCTTC. Translation: CASSPRTGGNEQFF.